A selection of T cell receptor beta chains follows, all from one sample in a study of metastatic and nonmetastatic thyroid tumors. TCRdb re-called clones via MiXCR from the PCR reads. The sample consists of some 28,000 clones, 20% to 30% of them appearing once. Source material: blood. These TCRs come from a female donor with papillary thyroid cancer or a benign thyroid nodule (not recorded which). Some clones in this sample may be carry-over from other donors' samples. Each CDR3 is given with its conserved first and last residue. A D gene is named only where the DNA matches it firmly. Expanded clones are given a class, and other clones once, few, many or no size at all.

many | NA | TRBJ2-7 | TRBV28 | 14 | TGTGCCAGCAGTTTCCTCGGCAGCTCCTACGAGCAGTACTTC | CASSFLGSSYEQYF
NA | TRBD1 | TRBJ1-2 | TRBV2 | 14 | TGTGCCAGCAGGGCAACAGGGGGCGTGCATGGCTACACCTTC | CASRATGGVHGYTF
many | NA | TRBJ1-1 | TRBV19 | 15 | TGTGCCAGTAGTATAGATTCGATTGATTACCCTGCAGCTTTCTTT | CASSIDSIDYPAAFF
few | NA | TRBJ2-3 | TRBV18 | 15 | TGTGCCAGCTCACTCTCAGGTAGGGGCACGGATACGCAGTATTTT | CASSLSGRGTDTQYF
once | NA | TRBJ1-2 | TRBV5-6 | 14 | TGTGCCAGCAGCTTGCCCAGGGCTAACTATGGCTACACCTTC | CASSLPRANYGYTF
few | NA | TRBJ2-2 | TRBV24-1 | 12 | TGTGCCACCAGTGATTTGTCCGGTGAGCTGTTTTTT | CATSDLSGELFF
many | NA | TRBJ2-2 | TRBV11-1 | 17 | TGTGCCAGCAGCTTAGTGGGGGACACCAAAAACACCGGGGAGCTGTTTTTT | CASSLVGDTKNTGELFF
many | NA | TRBJ1-2 | TRBV11-2 | 13 | TGTGCCAGCAGCTTGTCCCCGGGGAATGGCTACACCTTC | CASSLSPGNGYTF
many | NA | TRBJ2-6 | TRBV6-1 | 14 | TGTGCCAGCAGTGACCCCTCTGGGGCCAACGTCCTGACTTTC | CASSDPSGANVLTF
NA | NA | TRBJ2-3 | TRBV6-1 | 15 | TGTGCCGGCAGAGGAACAGGGTCAGGTACAGATAGGCAGTATTTT | CAGRGTGSGTDRQYF
few | TRBD2 | TRBJ2-7 | TRBV25-1 | 15 | TGTTCCAGCAGTGAATCACTAGCGGGAGGCTACGAGCAGTACTTC | CSSSESLAGGYEQYF
many | TRBD1 | TRBJ2-6 | TRBV5-4 | 15 | TGTGCCAGCAGCCCCAGGGGGCTGGGGGCCAACGTCCTGACTTTC | CASSPRGLGANVLTF
NA | TRBD1 | TRBJ2-1 | TRBV3-1 | 15 | TGTGCCAGCAGCGCCCCTAGTGACAGGGACAATGAGCAGTTCTTC | CASSAPSDRDNEQFF
medium-sized | TRBD2 | TRBJ2-7 | TRBV11-2 | 14 | TGTGCCAGCAGCTTAGGTAGCGGGACCTACGAGCAGTACTTC | CASSLGSGTYEQYF
many | TRBD2 | TRBJ2-1 | TRBV11-2 | 17 | TGTGCCAGCAGCCTCGGGGGGCTAGCGGGACTTTACAATGAGCAGTTCTTC | CASSLGGLAGLYNEQFF
many | NA | TRBJ2-7 | TRBV10-3 | 16 | TGTGCCATCAGTGAAACTCGCAGGAGTAAGTCCTACGAGCAGTACTTC | CAISETRRSKSYEQYF
few | NA | TRBJ2-7 | TRBV30 | 14 | TGTGCCTGGAGTGCACATACAGGGCCATACGAGCAGTACTTC | CAWSAHTGPYEQYF
NA | TRBD2 | TRBJ2-1 | TRBV4-2 | 15 | TGTGCCAGCAGCCTAGGAGGGACTAGCGGGAATGAGCAGTTCTTC | CASSLGGTSGNEQFF